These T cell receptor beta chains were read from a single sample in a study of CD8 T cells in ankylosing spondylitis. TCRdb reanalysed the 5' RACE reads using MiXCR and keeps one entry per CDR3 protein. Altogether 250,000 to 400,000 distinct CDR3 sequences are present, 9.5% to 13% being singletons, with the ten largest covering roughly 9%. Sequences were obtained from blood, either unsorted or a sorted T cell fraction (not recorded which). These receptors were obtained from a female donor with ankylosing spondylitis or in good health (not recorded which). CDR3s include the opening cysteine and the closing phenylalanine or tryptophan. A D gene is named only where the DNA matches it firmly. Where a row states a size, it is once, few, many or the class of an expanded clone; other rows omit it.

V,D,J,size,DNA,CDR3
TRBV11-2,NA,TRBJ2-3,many,TGTGCCAGCAGCCCTACACCGGGGGTCCGCACAGATACGCAGTATTTT,CASSPTPGVRTDTQYF
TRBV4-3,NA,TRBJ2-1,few,TGCGCCAGCAGCCCACGGGCCAGCGCGTCCTACAATGAGCAGTTCTTC,CASSPRASASYNEQFF
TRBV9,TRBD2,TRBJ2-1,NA,TGTGCCAGCAGCCGGAAAAGCGGGAGGGCCTCCGTAATGGGCAATGAGCAGTTCTTC,CASSRKSGRASVMGNEQFF
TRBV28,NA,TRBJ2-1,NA,TGTGCCAGCCGTCGCTTGAATGAGCAGTTCTTC,CASRRLNEQFF
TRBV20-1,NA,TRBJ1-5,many,TGCAGTGCTAGGGAGGGGGTCGGCACTCAGCCCCAGCATTTT,CSAREGVGTQPQHF
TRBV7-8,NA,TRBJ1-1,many,TGTGCCAGCAGCCCAACTTGGGGCGGTCTCACTGAAGCTTTCTTT,CASSPTWGGLTEAFF
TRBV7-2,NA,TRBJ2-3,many,TGCGCCAGCAGCGCCGGACTTAGCACAGATACGCAGTATTTT,CASSAGLSTDTQYF
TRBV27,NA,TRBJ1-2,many,TGTGCCAGCGGCTTTACCAGGGGATATGGCTACACCTTC,CASGFTRGYGYTF
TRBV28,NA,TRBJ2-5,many,TGTGCCAGCAGTTTTGTTGGGGGGCTGGAAGAGACCCAGTACTTC,CASSFVGGLEETQYF
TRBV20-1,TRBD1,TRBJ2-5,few,TGCAGTGCTAGAGATGTCCCGGGACAGGGAGCGGAGACCCAGTACTTC,CSARDVPGQGAETQYF
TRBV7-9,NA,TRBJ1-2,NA,TGTGCCAGCAGCTTACCGGCAGGGTTGGGCTACACCTTC,CASSLPAGLGYTF
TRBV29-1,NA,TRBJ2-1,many,TGCAGCGTTGAACGGGGCGTCGGTTACAATGAGCAGTTCTTC,CSVERGVGYNEQFF
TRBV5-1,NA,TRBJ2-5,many,TGCGCCAGCAGCAAGCGTGGGGAGACCCAGTACTTC,CASSKRGETQYF
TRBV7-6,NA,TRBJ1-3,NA,TGTGCCAGCAGCTTAGCCCCAATCTCTGGAAACACCATATATTTT,CASSLAPISGNTIYF
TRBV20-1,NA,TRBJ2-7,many,TGCAGTGCGGGCCAAGGACACTCCTACGAGCAGTACTTC,CSAGQGHSYEQYF
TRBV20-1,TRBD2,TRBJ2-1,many,TGCAGTGCTAGGGGAGCGGGAGCGATCAATGAGCAGTTCTTC,CSARGAGAINEQFF
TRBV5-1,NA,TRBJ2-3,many,TGCGCCAGCAGCTTGGCACAGGGCACAGATACGCAGTATTTT,CASSLAQGTDTQYF
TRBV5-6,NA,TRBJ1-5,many,TGTGCCAGCAGCTTGTCCCTCAATCAGCCCCAGCATTTT,CASSLSLNQPQHF
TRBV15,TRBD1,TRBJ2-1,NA,TGTGCCACCAGCAGAGATCCCAGGGGGCTCAGGAATGAGCAGTTCTTC,CATSRDPRGLRNEQFF
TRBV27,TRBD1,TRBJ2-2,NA,TGTGCCAGCAGTTGGGACAGGGGAACCGGGGAGCTGTTTTTT,CASSWDRGTGELFF
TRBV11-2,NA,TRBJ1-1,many,TGTGCCAGCAGCTTAGGTTCAGGGTTCACTGAAGCTTTCTTT,CASSLGSGFTEAFF
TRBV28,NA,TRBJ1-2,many,TGTGCCAGCAGTTTAAGAATTTATAACTATGGCTACACCTTC,CASSLRIYNYGYTF
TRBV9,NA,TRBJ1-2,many,TGTGCCAGCAGCGAGGAGGGTACCTGGAACTATGGCTACACCTTC,CASSEEGTWNYGYTF